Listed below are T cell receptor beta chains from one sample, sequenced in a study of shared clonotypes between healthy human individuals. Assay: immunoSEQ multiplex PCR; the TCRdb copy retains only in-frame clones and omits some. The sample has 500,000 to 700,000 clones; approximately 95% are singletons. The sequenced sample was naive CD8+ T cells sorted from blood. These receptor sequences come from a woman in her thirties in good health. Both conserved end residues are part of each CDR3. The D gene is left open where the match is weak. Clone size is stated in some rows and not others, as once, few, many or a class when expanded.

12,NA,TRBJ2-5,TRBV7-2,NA,TGTGCCAGCAGGGAAGGGGCCGAGACCCAGTACTTC,CASREGAETQYF
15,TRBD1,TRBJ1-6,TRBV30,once,TGTGCCTGGACCGTGGAGGGGGCGTATAATTCACCCCTCCACTTT,CAWTVEGAYNSPLHF
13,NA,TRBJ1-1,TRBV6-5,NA,TGTGCCAGCGCAACTAGCGAGAACACTGAAGCTTTCTTT,CASATSENTEAFF
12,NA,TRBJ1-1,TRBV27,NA,TGTGCCAGCAGGGGAATGAACACTGAAGCTTTCTTT,CASRGMNTEAFF
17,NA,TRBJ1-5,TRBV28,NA,TGTGCCAGCAGCTTTACCGGTGTCGCCTTTAGCAATCAGCCCCAGCATTTT,CASSFTGVAFSNQPQHF
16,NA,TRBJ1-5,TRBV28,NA,TGTGCCAGCAGCCCCTCAGCGGGGCTCGGCAATCAGCCCCAGCATTTT,CASSPSAGLGNQPQHF
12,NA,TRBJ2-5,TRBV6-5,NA,TGTGCCAGCAGTTACCTAGGCCATTCCCAGTACTTC,CASSYLGHSQYF
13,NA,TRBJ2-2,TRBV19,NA,TGTGCCAGTAGTCCCTGGGACGACGGGGAGCTGTTTTTT,CASSPWDDGELFF
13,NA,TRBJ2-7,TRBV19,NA,TGTGCCAGTAGTTTGGACCTCTCGGGGGAGCAGTACTTC,CASSLDLSGEQYF
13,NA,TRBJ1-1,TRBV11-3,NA,TGTGCCAGCAGCCGGCAGGGTTACACTGAAGCTTTCTTT,CASSRQGYTEAFF
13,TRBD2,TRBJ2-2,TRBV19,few,TGTGCCAGTAGTGCGGGACTAGTAAGGGAGCTGTTTTTT,CASSAGLVRELFF
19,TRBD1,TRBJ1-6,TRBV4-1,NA,TGCGCCAGCAGCCAAGTTCTCCCGGCCGGGACAGGGGTCAATTCACCCCTCCACTTT,CASSQVLPAGTGVNSPLHF
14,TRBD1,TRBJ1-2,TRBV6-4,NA,TGTGCCAGCAGACCGGGACAGGGGGCAATTGGCTACACCTTC,CASRPGQGAIGYTF
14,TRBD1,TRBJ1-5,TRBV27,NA,TGTGCCAGCAGTAGGACAGGGAGCAATCAGCCCCAGCATTTT,CASSRTGSNQPQHF
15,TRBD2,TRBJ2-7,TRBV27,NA,TGTGCCAGCAGCCCTGGACTAGCGCGGTACTACGAGCAGTACTTC,CASSPGLARYYEQYF
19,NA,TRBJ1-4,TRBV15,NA,TGTGCCACCAGCAGAGATCCGACATCGGAGGATTCAACTAATGAAAAACTGTTTTTT,CATSRDPTSEDSTNEKLFF
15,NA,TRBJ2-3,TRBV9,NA,TGTGCCAGCAGCGTAGGCAGGGGTGGCACAGATACGCAGTATTTT,CASSVGRGGTDTQYF
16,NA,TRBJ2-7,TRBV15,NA,TGTGCCACCAGCAGAGGGGTCGGGGTCTTAGCCTACGAGCAGTACTTC,CATSRGVGVLAYEQYF
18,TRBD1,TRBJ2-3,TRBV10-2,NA,TGCGCCAGCGGAGTGGCGGCAACAGGGGCGAGGAGCACAGATACGCAGTATTTT,CASGVAATGARSTDTQYF
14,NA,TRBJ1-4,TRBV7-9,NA,TGTGCCAGCAGCTCAAGGACCAAGAATGAAAAACTGTTTTTT,CASSSRTKNEKLFF
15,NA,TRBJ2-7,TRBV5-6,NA,TGTGCCAGCAGCTTACCAAGAAAGGGACGGAACGAGCAGTACTTC,CASSLPRKGRNEQYF
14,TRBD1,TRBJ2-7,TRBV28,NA,TGTGCCAGCAGTGGGGACAGGGGATTCTACGAGCAGTACTTC,CASSGDRGFYEQYF
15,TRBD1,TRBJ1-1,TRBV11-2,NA,TGTGCCAGCAGCTTAGGCGGGACAGGGTTCACTGAAGCTTTCTTT,CASSLGGTGFTEAFF
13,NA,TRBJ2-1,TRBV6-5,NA,TGTGCCAGCAGTTACAGTCGGAGCAATGAGCAGTTCTTC,CASSYSRSNEQFF
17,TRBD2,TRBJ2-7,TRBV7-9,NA,TGTGCCAGCAGCCCCCCCCTCCGTAGCGGGAGTTATTACGAGCAGTACTTC,CASSPPLRSGSYYEQYF
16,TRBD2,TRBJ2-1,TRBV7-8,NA,TGTGCCAGCAGCTTAGGGCGGGGGATCGGATACAATGAGCAGTTCTTC,CASSLGRGIGYNEQFF
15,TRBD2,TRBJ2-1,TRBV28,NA,TGTGCCAGCAGTTTCCCGCGGGAGGGCTACAATGAGCAGTTCTTC,CASSFPREGYNEQFF
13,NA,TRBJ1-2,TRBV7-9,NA,TGTGCCAGCAGCCCACCGGGGAGCTATGGCTACACCTTC,CASSPPGSYGYTF
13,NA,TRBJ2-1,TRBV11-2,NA,TGTGCCAGCAGCTTTGGGGATTTCAATGAGCAGTTCTTC,CASSFGDFNEQFF
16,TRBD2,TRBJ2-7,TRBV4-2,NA,TGTGCCAGCAGCCAAGAGAGTAGCGGGGGGACCTACGAGCAGTACTTC,CASSQESSGGTYEQYF
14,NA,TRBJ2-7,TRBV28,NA,TGTGCCAGCAGTTTAGTACTGATCTCCTACGAGCAGTACTTC,CASSLVLISYEQYF
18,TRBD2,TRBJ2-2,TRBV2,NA,TGTGCCAGCAGTGAAGGTAGTAGTCTAGCGGGAACCACCGGGGAGCTGTTTTTT,CASSEGSSLAGTTGELFF
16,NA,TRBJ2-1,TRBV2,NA,TGTGCCAGCAGTGAAAGGGGGAGGGCCGGGAACAATGAGCAGTTCTTC,CASSERGRAGNNEQFF
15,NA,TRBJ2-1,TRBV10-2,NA,TGCGCCAGCTTCGACCGGCTGAGCTCCTACAATGAGCAGTTCTTC,CASFDRLSSYNEQFF
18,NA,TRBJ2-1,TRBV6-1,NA,TGTGCCAGCAGTGAAGAGGTGTGGGGACGGGCCTCCTACAATGAGCAGTTCTTC,CASSEEVWGRASYNEQFF
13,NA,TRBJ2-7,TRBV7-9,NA,TGTGCCAGCAGCGAGGAGCGGAGCTACGAGCAGTACTTC,CASSEERSYEQYF
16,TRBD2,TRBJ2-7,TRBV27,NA,TGTGCCAGCACTACCCTGACTAGCGGAGGACACTACGAGCAGTACTTC,CASTTLTSGGHYEQYF
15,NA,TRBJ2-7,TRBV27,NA,TGTGCCAGCAGTCTCTACCCCGGTGGCTCCTACGAGCAGTACTTC,CASSLYPGGSYEQYF
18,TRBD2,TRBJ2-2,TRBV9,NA,TGTGCCAGCAGCAGCTCGGGGGGAGGTTGGGACGCTACCGGGGAGCTGTTTTTT,CASSSSGGGWDATGELFF
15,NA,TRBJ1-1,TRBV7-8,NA,TGTGCCAGCAGCTTAGAACGAGGGGGTGGCACTGAAGCTTTCTTT,CASSLERGGGTEAFF
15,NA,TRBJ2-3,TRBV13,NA,TGTGCCAGCAGCTTAGGTCTCCTCTTGGGGAATACGCAGTATTTT,CASSLGLLLGNTQYF
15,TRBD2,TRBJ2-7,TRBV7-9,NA,TGTGCCAGCAGCTTAAGCGGGGGGAGCTCCTACGAGCAGTACTTC,CASSLSGGSSYEQYF